One TCR beta chain is described in this entry. This CDR3 is built from 14 residues. V lost 2 bases and J lost 8, with 15 bases in between. Looked up from germline, CDR1 is MNHNS and CDR2 is SASEGT. This sample was taken from a study of blood T cell repertoires in COVID-19. Overall study: Italy, Spain and the United States were the sources of the convalescent and acute COVID-19 samples. The cDNA or gDNA used as material had been derived from T cells, B-cell-depleted T cells, or PBMCs.

Original processing methods: Nucleated cell number was recorded as an estimate derived from reference gene primer amplification. Generated by immunoSEQ multiplex PCR, the TCRdb table keeps only in-frame clones and is missing some. V, J and clone size are those of that table, while D and trimming were read from the DNA. The data show around 190,000 clones, roughly 84% seen once. The sequencing sample was made of peripheral blood. This receptor was taken from a human donor in a cohort sampled during active COVID-19. The chain couples TRBV6-1 to TRBJ1-2; TRBD1 is a possible D gene (5 bases). CDR3 loop: CASSELGGVRGYTF. The CDR3 DNA follows: TGTGCCAGCAGTGAATTAGGAGGGGTGAGGGGCTACACCTTC.